The present T cell receptor beta chain was sequenced within a study of cytomegalovirus exposure and HLA in healthy donors. The table came from immunoSEQ multiplex PCR; TCRdb's copy has only in-frame clones and leaves some out. Of 150,000 to 180,000 clones listed, approximately 86% were seen once; the top ten hold about a fifth. These donors were members of the approximately 110-subject validation cohort, a group separate from the approximately 620-subject first cohort. CDR1 and CDR2 from the germline V gene are SGHAT and FQNNGV. V was clipped by 2 bases and J by 1 base, with 9 bases between them. The CDR3 contains 14 residues.

The sequencing input was PBMCs. This TCR derives from a man aged 18 to 29 in good health and CMV-seropositive. The chain joins TRBV11-2 to TRBJ2-7; TRBD2 might be the D (5 bases). The CDR3 sequence is CASSLRWESYEQYF. CDR3 sequence (DNA): TGTGCCAGCAGCTTAAGGTGGGAGTCCTACGAGCAGTACTTC.